The next 9 T cell receptor beta chains were all read from a single sample in a study of CD8 T cells in Susac syndrome. Reverse transcription of roughly 0.45 to 1 ug RNA was performed with random hexamers. TCRdb processed the immunoSEQ multiplex PCR reads anew with MiXCR; each CDR3 protein has one entry. The data hold about 210,000 distinct CDR3 sequences, with roughly 96% observed a single time. Material for sequencing was CD4+ T cells from PBMCs. Receptors were obtained from a human donor with multiple sclerosis.

This chain links TRBV5-1 with TRBJ1-6; D remains ambiguous. In germline, CDR1 is SGHRS, CDR2 YFSETQ. V was trimmed by 0 bases and J by 7 bases, leaving 11 bases between them. The CDR3 loop spans 15 amino acids. The CDR3 DNA is TGCGCCAGCAGCTTGGAGGGCAGTCGAAATTCACCCCTCCACTTT. It is translated as CASSLEGSRNSPLHF.

The chain joins TRBV12-3 or TRBV12-4 to TRBJ2-2, with 10 bases fitting TRBD1. The CDR3 is 15 residues long. The junction had 7 bases not matched to a gene; V was cut back by 7 bases and J by 5 bases. CDR3: CASTKRTGGTGELFF. CDR3 coding DNA: TGTGCCAGCACTAAACGGACAGGGGGAACCGGGGAGCTGTTTTTT.

The V gene is TRBV6-5, the J gene TRBJ1-5; perhaps TRBD1 as D (5 bases). Germline CDR1 and CDR2: MNHEY and SVGAGI. The CDR3 extends over 15 amino acids. V shed 5 bases and J shed 1 base, with 12 bases lying between them. The CDR3 sequence: CASSPRVVSNQPQHF. For the CDR3, the DNA is TGTGCCAGCAGTCCCAGGGTGGTGAGCAATCAGCCCCAGCATTTT.

The chain is built from TRBV9 and TRBJ1-1, with 7 positions matching TRBD1. This CDR3 is built from 13 residues. J gave up 10 bases and V 4 bases, and 10 bases lay outside the gene matches. Looked up from germline, CDR1 is SGDLS and CDR2 is YYNGEE. CDR3 amino acids: CASSPDRIRGAFF. Here the CDR3 DNA reads TGTGCCAGCAGCCCGGACAGGATTCGAGGAGCTTTCTTT. Supplemented by reference TRBV9 and TRBJ1-1, the full variable domain reads DSGVTQTPKHLITATGQRVTLRCSPRSGDLSVYWYQQSLDQGLQFLIQYYNGEERAKGNILERFSAQQFPDLHSELNLSSLELGDSALYFCASSPDRIRGAFFGQGTRLTVV.

The V call is TRBV12-3 or TRBV12-4, the J call TRBJ2-1; 13 nucleotides align to TRBD2. V trimming: 5 bases; J trimming: 7 bases; junction bases outside the gene matches: 8. The CDR3 extends over 16 amino acids. CDR3 residues: CASSLRLAGGRNEQFF. DNA of the CDR3: TGTGCCAGCAGTCTTCGACTAGCGGGAGGAAGGAATGAGCAGTTCTTC.

The chain is built from TRBV5-1 and TRBJ2-5; maybe TRBD1 (7 bases). The CDR3 has 16 residues. CDR1 and CDR2 from the germline V gene are SGHRS and YFSETQ. With 4 bases removed from V and 4 bases from J, the gap between germline ends came to 20 bases. The CDR3 DNA is TGCGCCAGCAGCCCGGCCCTACGACAGGGAGGAGAGACCCAGTACTTC. This translates into CASSPALRQGGETQYF.

The chain links TRBV3-1 to TRBJ2-7, with D possibly being TRBD2 (6 bases). V gave up 5 bases and J gave up 4 bases, with 21 bases separating them. The CDR3 runs to 16 residues. Germline V gene sequence: CDR1 LGHDT, CDR2 YNNKEL (reference sequence). CDR3 residues: CASSTLGASALYEQYF. The CDR3 DNA follows: TGTGCCAGCAGCACACTCGGCGCTAGCGCTTTATACGAGCAGTACTTC.

The chain joins TRBV11-2 to TRBJ2-1, with TRBD1 matching 10 bases. With 6 bases clipped from V and 4 bases from J, the junction kept 3 bases outside the gene matches. CDR1 SGHAT and CDR2 FQNNGV come from the germline V gene. The CDR3 sequence is 14 residues long. As DNA, the CDR3 is TGTGCCAGCAGTCCGGGACAGGGGTACAATGAGCAGTTCTTC. Encoded protein: CASSPGQGYNEQFF.

The chain couples TRBV20-1 to TRBJ2-1; D tentatively reads TRBD1 or TRBD2 (7 bases each). V lost 5 bases, J lost 8 bases, and 19 bases lay in between. CDR3 length: 14 amino acids. Germline CDR1 is DFQATT and CDR2 is SNEGSKA (reference sequence). This CDR3 reads CSAPAWGGGHEQFF. The DNA of the CDR3 is TGCAGTGCTCCGGCGTGGGGAGGGGGCCATGAGCAGTTCTTC.